The next 18 T cell receptor beta chains were all read from a single sample in a study of PD-L1 blockade in urothelial cancer (dated 2017 in TCRdb). Sample time point, as interpreted from the label and publication: peripheral blood 6 weeks after treatment start. The library came from the immunoSEQ multiplex PCR assay. TCRdb mirrors the immuneACCESS table, restricted to in-frame sequences. Some clones are absent from its copies; in checked studies, under half trace to an unresolved V gene, and the reason for the others is unknown. The sample has 40,000 to 45,000 clones on record, around 82% of them singletons. The ten largest clones represent approximately 15% of the sample. The material was PBMCs, obtained around atezolizumab (anti-PD-L1) treatment. Source of these receptors: a man aged 55 to 70 with urothelial cancer.

The chain uses TRBV28 and TRBJ2-6; D is unresolved. This CDR3 spans 19 amino acids. Trimming left V 2 bases short and J 0 bases short, with 17 bases between. Per germline, CDR1 MDHEN and CDR2 SYDVKM. As DNA, the CDR3 is TGTGCCAGCAGTTTAGAATGGCAGGCCCCCCGCTCTGGGGCCAACGTCCTGACTTTC. It translates to CASSLEWQAPRSGANVLTF. The full variable domain, in which reference TRBV28 and TRBJ2-6 provide the parts outside the CDR3, is DVKVTQSSRYLVKRTGEKVFLECVQDMDHENMFWYRQDPGLGLRLIYFSYDVKMKEKGDIPEGYSVSREKKERFSLILESASTNQTSMYLCASSLEWQAPRSGANVLTFGAGSRLTVL.

The chain carries TRBV7-2 and TRBJ1-2; perhaps TRBD1 as D (5 bases). Germline CDR1 SGHTA, CDR2 FQGNSA. The V and J ends lost 1 base and 8 bases respectively, with 17 bases between them. The CDR3 sequence is 15 residues long. The chain's CDR3 is CASSLDRGSPMGYTF. The CDR3 DNA sequence: TGTGCCAGCAGCTTAGATCGGGGGTCCCCCATGGGCTACACCTTC.

This clone was observed a few times. The rearrangement joins TRBV7-9 to TRBJ1-1; 7 bases match TRBD1. The J segment lost 4 bases and the V segment lost 4 bases, leaving 6 bases of the junction unmatched. Germline lookup yields CDR1 SEHNR and CDR2 FQNEAQ (reference sequence). The CDR3 spans 14 residues. The CDR3 region is CASSSGGGGTEAFF. As DNA, the CDR3 is TGTGCCAGCAGCTCCGGAGGGGGCGGCACTGAAGCTTTCTTT. The variable domain in full, completed from reference TRBV7-9 and TRBJ1-1, reads DTGVSQNPRHKITKRGQNVTFRCDPISEHNRLYWYRQTLGQGPEFLTYFQNEAQLEKSRLLSDRFSAERPKGSFSTLEIQRTEQGDSAMYLCASSSGGGGTEAFFGQGTRLTVV.

In nucleotides, the CDR3 is TGCGCCAGCAGCTCACAGGGGGCACGGAATGAGCAGTTCTTC. Its protein is CASSSQGARNEQFF. The chain recombines TRBV5-1 with TRBJ2-1; 9 bases are a match to TRBD1. The germline V gene encodes CDR1 SGHRS and CDR2 YFSETQ. Trimming cost V 3 bases and J 7 bases; bases outside gene matches: 5. This CDR3 spans 14 amino acids.

This clone has only one observation. The rearrangement uses TRBV11-2 and TRBJ1-4; D is perhaps TRBD1 (6 bases). The germline V gene has CDR1 SGHAT and CDR2 FQNNGV. Trimming cost V 0 bases and J 8 bases, with 10 bases left between them. CDR3 length: 14 amino acids. The CDR3 DNA follows: TGTGCCAGCAGCTTAGAAGGGGGAACGGAAAAACTGTTTTTT. Protein: CASSLEGGTEKLFF.

The CDR3 DNA reads TGCGCCAGCAGCGGTTCAGGGATGGACGTTTCACCCCTCCACTTT. The encoded protein is CASSGSGMDVSPLHF. The genes are TRBV5-1 and TRBJ1-6; possibly TRBD1 for D (5 bases). The CDR3 has 15 residues. V was clipped by 4 bases and J by 9 bases, with 17 bases between them. Germline-derived CDR1 and CDR2 are SGHRS and YFSETQ.

This clone was seen a handful of times. The CDR3 is CASSQVSGGVTDTQYF. CDR3 DNA sequence: TGCGCCAGCAGCCAAGTTAGCGGGGGGGTCACAGATACGCAGTATTTT. The chain is built from TRBV4-1 and TRBJ2-3, with TRBD2 identical over 11 bases. The CDR3 sequence is 16 residues long. V trimming: 1 base; J trimming: 2 bases; junction bases outside the gene matches: 2. Per germline, CDR1 MGHRA and CDR2 YSYEKL.

This chain links TRBV6-1 with TRBJ1-1, with a possible D match to TRBD1 (5 bases). The CDR3 runs to 15 residues. Trimming cost V 0 bases and J 5 bases, with 13 bases left between them. The germline gives CDR1 MNHNS, CDR2 SASEGT. The CDR3 DNA reads as TGTGCCAGCAGTGAAGCTGGACACCCTAGGACTGAAGCTTTCTTT. Encoded protein: CASSEAGHPRTEAFF.

The sample holds a few counts of this clone. CDR3 sequence (DNA): TGTGCCAGCAGTGAGGCAGGGGAAGGGGGCGGCTACACCTTC. Protein: CASSEAGEGGGYTF. V gene TRBV6-1 combines with J gene TRBJ1-2, with 7 bases fitting TRBD1. V shed 3 bases and J 8 bases; nucleotides not matched to a gene: 9. The CDR3 is made up of 14 amino acids. The germline CDR1 and CDR2 sequences are MNHNS and SASEGT.

V usage is TRBV7-8 and J usage is TRBJ2-5, with a possible D match to TRBD1 (5 bases). Per the germline V gene, CDR1 is SGHVS and CDR2 is FQNEAQ. Trimming removed 5 bases at V and 4 bases at J, with 26 bases between. There are 18 residues in the CDR3. The CDR3 nucleotides read TGTGCCAGCAGCCCGAGATCCAGGGTTTCGGTTGCGCGAGAGACCCAGTACTTC. Protein: CASSPRSRVSVARETQYF.

V and J are TRBV4-1 and TRBJ1-3; possible D gene TRBD1, 6 bases. Trimming left V 2 bases short and J 4 bases short, with 15 bases between. The CDR3 totals 16 residues. Germline loops: CDR1 MGHRA, CDR2 YSYEKL. The CDR3 spells CASSQSGADGGNTIYF. CDR3 coding DNA: TGCGCCAGCAGCCAATCAGGGGCGGATGGAGGAAACACCATATATTTT.

The chain uses TRBV2 and TRBJ2-3; D is ambiguous. The V end was cut by 3 bases, the J end by 8 bases, with 15 bases between. CDR3 size: 14 residues. Germline V gene sequence: CDR1 SNHLY, CDR2 FYNNEI. Written as DNA, the CDR3 is TGTGCCAGCAGTGAGGCGTTCGAGGAGAGTACGCAGTATTTT. Amino acids: CASSEAFEESTQYF.

The chain joins TRBV28 to TRBJ2-1; TRBD1 matches at 9 bases. This CDR3 spans 22 amino acids. Trimming at V came to 5 bases and at J to 2 bases, leaving 25 bases not matched to a gene. From germline, CDR1 is MDHEN and CDR2 SYDVKM. The CDR3 loop reads CASSPTSTPGQGWGGAYNEQFF. The CDR3 region has the DNA TGTGCCAGCAGTCCGACCTCAACTCCGGGACAGGGCTGGGGGGGCGCCTACAATGAGCAGTTCTTC.

The chain has TRBV6-1 and TRBJ1-2; TRBD1 might be the D (6 bases). V dropped 5 bases and J dropped 6 bases, with 16 bases sitting between them. This CDR3 has 14 amino acids. Germline V CDR1 and CDR2: MNHNS, SASEGT. This chain's CDR3 is CASSPRTAIDGYTF. In DNA, the CDR3 is TGTGCCAGCAGTCCTCGGACAGCCATTGATGGCTACACCTTC.

On this clone itself: Other nucleotide sequences in the sample specify the same CDR3. This rearrangement joins TRBV5-1 to TRBJ2-7, with 7 bases aligning to TRBD1. Trimming took 0 bases from V and 2 from J; bases not matched to a gene: 2. CDR1 and CDR2 from the germline V gene are SGHRS and YFSETQ. The CDR3 sequence is 14 residues long. The CDR3 coding sequence is TGCGCCAGCAGCTTGGGGCAGGGGGCCTACGAGCAGTACTTC. As protein: CASSLGQGAYEQYF.

The chain is built from TRBV6-5 and TRBJ2-5; 8 bases map to TRBD1. This CDR3 has 15 residues. The V segment lost 7 bases and the J segment 5 bases; nucleotides outside the gene matches: 12. CDR1 MNHEY and CDR2 SVGAGI come from the germline V gene. Here the CDR3 reads CASTRGRFSVETQYF. Written as DNA, the CDR3 is TGTGCCAGCACCAGGGGGCGCTTCTCGGTCGAGACCCAGTACTTC.

The chain links TRBV6-1 to TRBJ2-3; 11 nucleotides line up with TRBD2. Trimming removed 8 bases from V and 5 bases from J; junction bases left unmatched: 9. The CDR3 extends over 15 amino acids. Germline CDR1 MNHNS, CDR2 SASEGT. CDR3 bases: TGTGCCAGCCGAATAGCGGGGGGGAAGGGAGATACGCAGTATTTT. It encodes CASRIAGGKGDTQYF.

The chain carries TRBV18 and TRBJ2-3; D not resolved. Germline V gene lookup returns CDR1 KGHSH and CDR2 LQKENI. The CDR3 length is 13 residues. The V gene lost 0 bases and the J gene lost 5 bases, with 6 bases spanning the gap. The CDR3 DNA sequence: TGTGCCAGCTCACCACCGTCCGTAGATACGCAGTATTTT. Translating it yields CASSPPSVDTQYF.